The clone carrying this T cell receptor beta chain was detected only a few times. Under the authors' procedure: Amplification of reference gene primers was used by the study to estimate nucleated cell counts. Libraries were prepared by immunoSEQ multiplex PCR; TCRdb keeps only in-frame clonotypes and omits some of them. V and J calls and clone size are those listed in that table; D and trimming were worked out from the DNA. The data show 30,000 or so clones, around nine tenths seen once. The data originate from a study of blood T cell repertoires in COVID-19. Study-wide context: Sites in the United States, Italy and Spain provided acute and convalescent COVID-19 samples.

The CDR3 has 16 amino acids. Germline V gene lookup returns CDR1 SGHRS and CDR2 YFSETQ. V lost 4 bases to trimming and J lost 5 bases, with 22 bases between them. Specimen: peripheral blood. The sequence came from a man in his 60s with active COVID-19. This chain uses TRBV5-1 with TRBJ2-7; TRBD1 might be the D (6 bases). The CDR3 sequence is CASSPGGVGPRDEQYF. In DNA form, the CDR3 reads TGCGCCAGCAGCCCTGGGGGCGTGGGGCCGAGGGACGAGCAGTACTTC. The whole variable domain, filled in from reference TRBV5-1 and TRBJ2-7, reads KAGVTQTPRYLIKTRGQQVTLSCSPISGHRSVSWYQQTPGQGLQFLFEYFSETQRNKGNFPGRFSGRQFSNSRSEMNVSTLELGDSALYLCASSPGGVGPRDEQYFGPGTRLTVT.